This TCR beta chain was sequenced during a study of CD8+ T cells in alopecia areata. Study context: Tofacitinib administration to treated patients was oral, at 5 to 10 mg twice daily. Regarding the study as a whole: Clonality in lesional scalp, especially alopecia totalis/universalis, exceeded that of normal scalp.

The germline V gene encodes CDR1 LNHDA and CDR2 SQIVND (reference sequence). V shed 9 bases, J shed 0 bases, and the junction held 6 bases outside the gene matches. The CDR3 sequence is 14 residues long. TCR sequencing used cDNA made by reverse transcription of extracted RNA. Here immunoSEQ multiplex PCR was the method, and the copy in TCRdb shows in-frame clones only, minus some. The table records about 130,000 clones, around 49% of them present only once. As regards this clone: As yet, its antigen is unknown.

The chain uses TRBV19 and TRBJ1-2; 8 nucleotides line up with TRBD1. Sequenced here: CD8+ T cells sorted from blood, sampled at week 0. The source is a human donor with alopecia areata. CDR3 region: CASRLQGANYGYTF. CDR3 sequence (DNA): TGTGCCAGCCGACTACAGGGGGCTAACTATGGCTACACCTTC.